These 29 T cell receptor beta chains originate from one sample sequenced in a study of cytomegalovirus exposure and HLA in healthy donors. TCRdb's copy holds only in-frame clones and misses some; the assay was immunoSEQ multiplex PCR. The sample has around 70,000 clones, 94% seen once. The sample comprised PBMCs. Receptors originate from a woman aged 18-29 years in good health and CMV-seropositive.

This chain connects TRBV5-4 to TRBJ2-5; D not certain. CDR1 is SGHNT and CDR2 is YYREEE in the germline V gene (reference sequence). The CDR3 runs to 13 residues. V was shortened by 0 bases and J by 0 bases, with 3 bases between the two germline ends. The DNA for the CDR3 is TGTGCCAGCAGCTTGGCTGACCAAGAGACCCAGTACTTC. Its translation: CASSLADQETQYF. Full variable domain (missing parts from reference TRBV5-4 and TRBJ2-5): ETGVTQSPTHLIKTRGQQVTLRCSSQSGHNTVSWYQQALGQGPQFIFQYYREEENGRGNFPPRFSGLQFPNYSSELNVNALELDDSALYLCASSLADQETQYFGPGTRLLVL.

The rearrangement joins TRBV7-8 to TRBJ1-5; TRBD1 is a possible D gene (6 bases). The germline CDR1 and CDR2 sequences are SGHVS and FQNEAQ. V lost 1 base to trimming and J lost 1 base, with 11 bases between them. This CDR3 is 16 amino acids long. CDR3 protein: CASSLVRTASNQPQHF. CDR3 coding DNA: TGTGCCAGCAGCTTAGTTCGGACAGCCAGCAATCAGCCCCAGCATTTT.

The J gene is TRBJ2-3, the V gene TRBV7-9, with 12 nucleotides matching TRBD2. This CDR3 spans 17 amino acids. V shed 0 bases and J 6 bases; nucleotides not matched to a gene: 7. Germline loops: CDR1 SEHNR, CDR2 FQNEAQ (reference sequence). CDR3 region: CASSLANLAGGPDTQYF. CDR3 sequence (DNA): TGTGCCAGCAGCTTAGCGAATCTAGCGGGAGGGCCTGATACGCAGTATTTT.

The CDR3 reads CATITRTVPYGYTF. Here the CDR3 DNA reads TGTGCCACCATTACTCGGACAGTGCCCTATGGCTACACCTTC. The genes are TRBV19 and TRBJ1-2; TRBD1 might be the D (6 bases). Germline CDR1 and CDR2: LNHDA and SQIVND (reference sequence). Deletions cut 10 bases from V and 4 bases from J, with 19 bases between. This CDR3 has 14 residues.

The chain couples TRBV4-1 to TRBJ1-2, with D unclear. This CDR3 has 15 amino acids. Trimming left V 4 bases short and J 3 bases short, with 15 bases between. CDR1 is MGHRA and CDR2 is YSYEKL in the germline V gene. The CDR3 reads CASSLTGVWYYGYTF. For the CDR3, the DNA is TGCGCCAGCAGCCTGACGGGTGTGTGGTACTATGGCTACACCTTC.

Here the CDR3 reads CASSYRGGAGGNEQYF. As DNA, the CDR3 is TGTGCCAGCAGTTACCGTGGGGGAGCGGGAGGGAACGAGCAGTACTTC. The chain combines TRBV6-5 with TRBJ2-7, with 10 bases that match TRBD2. The J segment lost 5 bases and the V segment lost 2 bases, leaving 9 bases of the junction unmatched. The CDR3 spans 16 residues. Germline loops: CDR1 MNHEY, CDR2 SVGAGI.

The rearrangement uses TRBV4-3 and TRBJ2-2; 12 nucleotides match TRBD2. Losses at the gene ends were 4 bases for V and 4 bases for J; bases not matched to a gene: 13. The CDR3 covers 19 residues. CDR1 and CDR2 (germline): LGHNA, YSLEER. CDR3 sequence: CASSPRALAGGIGTGELFF. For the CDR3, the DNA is TGCGCCAGCAGCCCAAGGGCACTAGCGGGGGGCATTGGCACCGGGGAGCTGTTTTTT.

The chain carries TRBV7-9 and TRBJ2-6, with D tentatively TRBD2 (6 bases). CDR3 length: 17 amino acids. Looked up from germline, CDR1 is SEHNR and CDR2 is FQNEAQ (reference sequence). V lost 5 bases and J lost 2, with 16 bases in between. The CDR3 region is CASSATGGGAGANVLTF. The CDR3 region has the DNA TGTGCCAGCAGCGCGACCGGGGGTGGGGCTGGGGCCAACGTCCTGACTTTC.

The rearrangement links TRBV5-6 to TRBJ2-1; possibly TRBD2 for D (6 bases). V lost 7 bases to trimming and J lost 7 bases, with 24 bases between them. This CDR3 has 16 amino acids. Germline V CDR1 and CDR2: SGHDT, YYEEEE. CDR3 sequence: CASGPPSASLYNEQFF. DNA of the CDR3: TGTGCCAGCGGGCCCCCTAGCGCCTCCCTCTATAATGAGCAGTTCTTC. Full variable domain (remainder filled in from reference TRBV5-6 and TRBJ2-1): DAGVTQSPTHLIKTRGQQVTLRCSPKSGHDTVSWYQQALGQGPQFIFQYYEEEERQRGNFPDRFSGHQFPNYSSELNVNALLLGDSALYLCASGPPSASLYNEQFFGPGTRLTVL.

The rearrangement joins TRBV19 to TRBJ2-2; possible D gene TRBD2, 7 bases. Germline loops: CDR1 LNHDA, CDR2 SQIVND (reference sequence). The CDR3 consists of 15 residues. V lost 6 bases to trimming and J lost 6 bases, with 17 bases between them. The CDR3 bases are TGTGCCAGTAGCCTTATGGCGGGGGCGGCCGGGGAGCTGTTTTTT. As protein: CASSLMAGAAGELFF.

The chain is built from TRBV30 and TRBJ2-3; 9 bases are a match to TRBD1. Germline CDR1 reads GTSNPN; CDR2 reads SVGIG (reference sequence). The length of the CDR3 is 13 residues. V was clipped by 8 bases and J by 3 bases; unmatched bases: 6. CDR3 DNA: TGTGCCACTGGACAGGGGCGGACAGATACGCAGTATTTT. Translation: CATGQGRTDTQYF.

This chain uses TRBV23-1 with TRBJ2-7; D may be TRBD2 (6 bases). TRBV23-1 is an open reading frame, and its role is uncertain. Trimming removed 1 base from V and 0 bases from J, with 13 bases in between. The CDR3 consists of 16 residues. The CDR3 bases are TGCGCCAGCAGTCAATGGGGAGGATCCAGCTCCTACGAGCAGTACTTC. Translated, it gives CASSQWGGSSSYEQYF.

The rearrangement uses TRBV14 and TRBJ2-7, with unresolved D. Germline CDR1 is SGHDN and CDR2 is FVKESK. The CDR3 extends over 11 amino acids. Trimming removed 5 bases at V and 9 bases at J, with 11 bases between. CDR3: CASSSPGRQYF. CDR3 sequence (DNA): TGTGCCAGCAGCAGCCCCGGTCGGCAGTACTTC.

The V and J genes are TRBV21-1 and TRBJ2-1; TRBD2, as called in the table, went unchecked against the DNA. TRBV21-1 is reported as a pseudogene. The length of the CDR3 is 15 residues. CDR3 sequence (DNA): TGTGCCAGCACCTTGGGGGGGGATCCACACAATGAGCAGTTCTTC. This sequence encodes CASTLGGDPHNEQFF.

As DNA, the CDR3 is TGTGCCAGCAGCCTACGGGGGAGGGCGGGCAATCAGCCCCAGCATTTT. Residues: CASSLRGRAGNQPQHF. This chain connects TRBV13 to TRBJ1-5, with a tentative D call TRBD1 (5 bases). The V end was cut by 5 bases, the J end by 2 bases, with 16 bases between. Germline V CDR1 and CDR2: PRHDT, FYEKMQ (reference sequence). CDR3 length: 16 amino acids.

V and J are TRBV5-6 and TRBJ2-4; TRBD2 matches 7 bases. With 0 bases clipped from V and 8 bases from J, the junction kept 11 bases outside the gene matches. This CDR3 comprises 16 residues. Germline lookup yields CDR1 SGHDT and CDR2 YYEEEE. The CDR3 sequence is CASSLGGGGLEDIQYF. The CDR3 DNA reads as TGTGCCAGCAGCTTGGGGGGAGGAGGACTAGAGGACATTCAGTACTTC.

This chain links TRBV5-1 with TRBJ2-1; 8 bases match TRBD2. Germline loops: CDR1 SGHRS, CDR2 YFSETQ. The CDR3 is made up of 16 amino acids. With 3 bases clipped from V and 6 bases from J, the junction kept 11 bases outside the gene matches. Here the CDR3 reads CASSSTSGSVVNEQFF. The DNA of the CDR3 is TGCGCCAGCAGCTCGACAAGCGGGAGTGTTGTCAATGAGCAGTTCTTC.

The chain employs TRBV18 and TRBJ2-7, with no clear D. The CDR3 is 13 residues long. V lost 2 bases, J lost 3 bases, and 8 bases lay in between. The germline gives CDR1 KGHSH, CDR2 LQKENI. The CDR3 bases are TGTGCCAGCTCACCAGGTTCAGGCTACGAGCAGTACTTC. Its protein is CASSPGSGYEQYF.

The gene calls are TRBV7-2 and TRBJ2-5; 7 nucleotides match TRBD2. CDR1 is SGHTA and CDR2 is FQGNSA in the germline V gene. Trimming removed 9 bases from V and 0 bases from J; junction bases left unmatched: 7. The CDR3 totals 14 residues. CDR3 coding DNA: TGTGCCAGTTGGCGCGGGGGTGACCAAGAGACCCAGTACTTC. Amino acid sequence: CASWRGGDQETQYF.

Here the CDR3 reads CASQGGTDTQYF. The CDR3 region has the DNA TGTGCCAGCCAGGGAGGGACAGATACGCAGTATTTT. The J gene is TRBJ2-3, the V gene TRBV6-5; 7 positions match TRBD2. CDR3 size: 12 residues. The J segment lost 3 bases and the V segment lost 8 bases, leaving 2 bases of the junction unmatched. Germline V lookup: CDR1 MNHEY, CDR2 SVGAGI.

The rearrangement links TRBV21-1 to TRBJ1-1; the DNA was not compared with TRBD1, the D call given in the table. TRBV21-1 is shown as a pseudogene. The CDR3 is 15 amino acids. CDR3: CASLGVLTPYTEAFF. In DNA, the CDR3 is TGTGCCAGCTTAGGGGTCCTCACGCCCTACACTGAAGCTTTCTTT.

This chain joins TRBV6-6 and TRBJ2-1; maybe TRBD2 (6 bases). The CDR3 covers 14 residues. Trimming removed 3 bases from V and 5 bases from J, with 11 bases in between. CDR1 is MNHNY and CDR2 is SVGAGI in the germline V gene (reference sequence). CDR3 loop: CASSYNVADNEQFF. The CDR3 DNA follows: TGTGCCAGCAGTTATAACGTAGCGGACAATGAGCAGTTCTTC.

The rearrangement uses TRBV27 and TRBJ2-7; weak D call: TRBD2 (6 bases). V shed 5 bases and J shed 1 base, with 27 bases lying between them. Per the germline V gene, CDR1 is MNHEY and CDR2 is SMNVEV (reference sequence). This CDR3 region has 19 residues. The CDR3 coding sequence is TGTGCCAGCAGTCCTGTTTTAGCGGCCCGGGCAGGGCTTTCCTACGAGCAGTACTTC. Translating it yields CASSPVLAARAGLSYEQYF.

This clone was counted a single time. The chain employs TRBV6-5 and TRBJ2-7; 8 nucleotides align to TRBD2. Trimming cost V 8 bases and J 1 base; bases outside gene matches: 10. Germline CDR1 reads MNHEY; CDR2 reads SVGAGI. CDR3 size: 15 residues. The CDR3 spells CASAPGGARSYEQYF. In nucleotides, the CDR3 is TGTGCCAGCGCGCCCGGGGGGGCGCGGTCCTACGAGCAGTACTTC.

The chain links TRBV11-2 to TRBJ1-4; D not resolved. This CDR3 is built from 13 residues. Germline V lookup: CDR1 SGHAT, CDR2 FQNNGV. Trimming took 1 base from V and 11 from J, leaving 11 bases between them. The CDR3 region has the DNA TGTGCCAGCAGCTTAGGGTCGGTGAGGAAACTGTTTTTT. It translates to CASSLGSVRKLFF.

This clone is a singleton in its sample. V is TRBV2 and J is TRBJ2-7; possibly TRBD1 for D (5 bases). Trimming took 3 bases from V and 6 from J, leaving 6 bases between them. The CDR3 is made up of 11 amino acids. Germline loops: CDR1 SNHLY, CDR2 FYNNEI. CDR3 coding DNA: TGTGCCAGCAGTGACAGGGCCGAGCAGTACTTC. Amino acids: CASSDRAEQYF.

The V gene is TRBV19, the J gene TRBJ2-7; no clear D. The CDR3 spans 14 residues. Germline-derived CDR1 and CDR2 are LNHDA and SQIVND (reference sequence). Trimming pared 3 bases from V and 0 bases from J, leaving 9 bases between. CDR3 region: CASSILSSSYEQYF. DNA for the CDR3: TGTGCCAGTAGTATTTTGTCGAGCTCCTACGAGCAGTACTTC.

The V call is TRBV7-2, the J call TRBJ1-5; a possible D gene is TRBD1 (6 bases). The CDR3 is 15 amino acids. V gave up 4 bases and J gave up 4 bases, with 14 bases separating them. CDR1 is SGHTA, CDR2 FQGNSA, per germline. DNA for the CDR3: TGTGCCAGCAGCTACCTTCAGGGGAGTAATCAGCCCCAGCATTTT. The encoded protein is CASSYLQGSNQPQHF.

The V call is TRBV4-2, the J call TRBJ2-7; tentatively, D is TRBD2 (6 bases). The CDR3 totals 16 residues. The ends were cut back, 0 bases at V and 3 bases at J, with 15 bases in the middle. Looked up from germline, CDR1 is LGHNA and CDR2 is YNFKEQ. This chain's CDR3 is CASSQEWAMTSYEQYF. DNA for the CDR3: TGTGCCAGCAGCCAAGAATGGGCCATGACTAGCTACGAGCAGTACTTC.